This T cell receptor (beta chain) was found in a study of T cells expressing NK-cell markers. Turning to the study itself: Just one sequenced donor of eight was HCMV-seronegative, while seven were seropositive. Study-level results: In a group of about six donors, dominant NKG2C+ clonotypes represented about 1.0-7.0% of CD8+ T cells.

No DNA is given; TCRdb re-called the 5' RACE reads and lists each CDR3 protein once. In all, the sample yields about 180,000 distinct CDR3 sequences. On this clonotype itself: The antigen is not known.

Germline V gene sequence: CDR1 PRHDT, CDR2 FYEKMQ (reference sequence). The CDR3 spans 17 residues. The sequencing input was blood T cells: a sorted CD56 or NKG2C T cell subset, CD4+ or CD8+ T cells, or bulk PBMC T cells (not recorded which). The clonotype was recovered from a man aged 18-70 years in good health. This rearrangement joins TRBV13 to TRBJ2-7; TCRdb picks TRBD1, but there is no DNA to check that call. The CDR3 spells CASSPTRGGTSAYEQYF.